The rows below give T cell receptor beta chains drawn from one sample of a study of shared clonotypes between healthy human individuals. The repertoire was sequenced with immunoSEQ multiplex PCR; TCRdb's copy has only in-frame clones and lacks some. The repertoire has roughly 2,300,000 clones, just under 95% of them found once; the top ten carry 0.3% to 0.45%. The sequencing input was naive CD4+ T cells from PBMCs. These receptors were taken from a man aged 18 to 35 in good health. Some clones in this sample may be carry-over from other donors' samples. CDR3s include the opening cysteine and the closing phenylalanine or tryptophan. A D gene is named only where the DNA matches it firmly. Clone sizes are given selectively: once, few, many, or a class where the clone is expanded.

d_gene: -; j_gene: TRBJ2-5; v_gene: TRBV9; abundance: -; CDR3nt: TGTGCCAGCAGCGTAGAAGGGGGACAGACCCAGTACTTC; CDR3aa: CASSVEGGQTQYF
d_gene: -; j_gene: TRBJ2-1; v_gene: TRBV7-8; abundance: -; CDR3nt: TGTGCCAGCAGCTCCACCTCCGTCTACAATGAGCAGTTCTTC; CDR3aa: CASSSTSVYNEQFF
d_gene: TRBD1; j_gene: TRBJ1-2; v_gene: TRBV5-1; abundance: -; CDR3nt: TGCGCCAGCAGAAAAGCCTACAGGGGAAGGAGTAATGGCTACACCTTC; CDR3aa: CASRKAYRGRSNGYTF
d_gene: -; j_gene: TRBJ2-6; v_gene: TRBV2; abundance: once; CDR3nt: TGTGCCAGCAGTGTAGGGGGCTCTGGGGCCAACGTCCTGACTTTC; CDR3aa: CASSVGGSGANVLTF
d_gene: TRBD2; j_gene: TRBJ2-1; v_gene: TRBV7-3; abundance: once; CDR3nt: TGTGCCAGCAGGACTAGCGGGAGCCACAATGAGCAGTTCTTC; CDR3aa: CASRTSGSHNEQFF
d_gene: -; j_gene: TRBJ1-1; v_gene: TRBV7-2; abundance: few; CDR3nt: TGTGCCAGCAGCTTAGAACGTGGCACTGAAGCTTTCTTT; CDR3aa: CASSLERGTEAFF
d_gene: TRBD2; j_gene: TRBJ2-1; v_gene: TRBV14; abundance: -; CDR3nt: TGTGCCAGCAGCCCCCGGACTAGCGGGAGGGGTGAGCAGTTCTTC; CDR3aa: CASSPRTSGRGEQFF
d_gene: TRBD2; j_gene: TRBJ2-5; v_gene: TRBV2; abundance: -; CDR3nt: TGTGCCAGCAGTGACGGGAGGGCCCGGGAGACCCAGTACTTC; CDR3aa: CASSDGRARETQYF
d_gene: -; j_gene: TRBJ1-1; v_gene: TRBV28; abundance: -; CDR3nt: TGTGCCAGCAGTTTACCGACAGTCATGAACACTGAAGCTTTCTTT; CDR3aa: CASSLPTVMNTEAFF
d_gene: -; j_gene: TRBJ2-7; v_gene: TRBV4-1; abundance: once; CDR3nt: TGCGCCAGCAGCAGGTGGTTGATGCAGGGGAGCTACGAGCAGTACTTC; CDR3aa: CASSRWLMQGSYEQYF
d_gene: -; j_gene: TRBJ2-2; v_gene: TRBV19; abundance: -; CDR3nt: TGTGCCAGTAGTATCGGAGGACTAACGAACACCGGGGAGCTGTTTTTT; CDR3aa: CASSIGGLTNTGELFF
d_gene: -; j_gene: TRBJ1-2; v_gene: TRBV7-6; abundance: once; CDR3nt: TGTGCCAGCAGCTTATCCCCCGGTGGCTACACCTTC; CDR3aa: CASSLSPGGYTF
d_gene: -; j_gene: TRBJ2-7; v_gene: TRBV15; abundance: -; CDR3nt: TGTGCCACCAGCAGAGACGGCAGAACCTTCTACGAGCAGTACTTC; CDR3aa: CATSRDGRTFYEQYF
d_gene: -; j_gene: TRBJ1-2; v_gene: TRBV6-1; abundance: -; CDR3nt: TGTGCCAGCACTGACGGCCTCTTC; CDR3aa: CASTDGLF
d_gene: -; j_gene: TRBJ2-1; v_gene: TRBV30; abundance: -; CDR3nt: TGTGCCTGGAGTGTAGCAGGGAACAATGAGCAGTTCTTC; CDR3aa: CAWSVAGNNEQFF
d_gene: TRBD2; j_gene: TRBJ2-5; v_gene: TRBV2; abundance: -; CDR3nt: TGTGCCAGCAGCGGACTAGCGGGAGGAGGGGAGACCCAGTACTTC; CDR3aa: CASSGLAGGGETQYF
d_gene: -; j_gene: TRBJ1-3; v_gene: TRBV5-1; abundance: -; CDR3nt: TGCGCCAGCAGCTCTAGATTTGGATTTGGAAACACCATATATTTT; CDR3aa: CASSSRFGFGNTIYF
d_gene: -; j_gene: TRBJ2-1; v_gene: TRBV7-9; abundance: -; CDR3nt: TGTGCCAGCAGCTTATCTACGGGAGTCCCCTACAATGAGCAGTTCTTC; CDR3aa: CASSLSTGVPYNEQFF
d_gene: -; j_gene: TRBJ2-3; v_gene: TRBV7-6; abundance: -; CDR3nt: TGTGCCAGCAGCTTAGGTGGGGGAGCGAGGCCAGATACGCAGTATTTT; CDR3aa: CASSLGGGARPDTQYF
d_gene: -; j_gene: TRBJ1-1; v_gene: TRBV9; abundance: -; CDR3nt: TGTGCCAGCAGCGCGACCTCGGGGAGGGGTGCGGGGAACACTGAAGCTTTCTTT; CDR3aa: CASSATSGRGAGNTEAFF
d_gene: TRBD1; j_gene: TRBJ2-3; v_gene: TRBV4-1; abundance: -; CDR3nt: TGCGCCAGCAGCCCGGGACAGGGTGTCACAGATACGCAGTATTTT; CDR3aa: CASSPGQGVTDTQYF
d_gene: TRBD2; j_gene: TRBJ2-2; v_gene: TRBV11-2; abundance: -; CDR3nt: TGTGCCAGCAGCCTCCGGACTAGCGGGAGTGTGTCTGCCGGGGAGCTGTTTTTT; CDR3aa: CASSLRTSGSVSAGELFF
d_gene: -; j_gene: TRBJ2-7; v_gene: TRBV19; abundance: -; CDR3nt: TGTGCCAGTAGTATCCAGGGAAGCTACGAGCAGTACTTC; CDR3aa: CASSIQGSYEQYF
d_gene: -; j_gene: TRBJ1-5; v_gene: TRBV28; abundance: once; CDR3nt: TGTGCCAGCAGTTTATGGTTGGGTTCCAATCAGCCCCAGCATTTT; CDR3aa: CASSLWLGSNQPQHF
d_gene: TRBD1; j_gene: TRBJ1-5; v_gene: TRBV28; abundance: -; CDR3nt: TGTGCCAGCATGTTGGGACAGGGGTTCTATAGCAATCAGCCCCAGCATTTT; CDR3aa: CASMLGQGFYSNQPQHF
d_gene: -; j_gene: TRBJ2-5; v_gene: TRBV30; abundance: -; CDR3nt: TGTGCCTCGGCCGGGGGAAGGCAAGAGACCCAGTACTTC; CDR3aa: CASAGGRQETQYF
d_gene: TRBD1; j_gene: TRBJ2-7; v_gene: TRBV28; abundance: -; CDR3nt: TGTGCCAGCAGCGGACAGGGACGTGTTGTCGAGCAGTACTTC; CDR3aa: CASSGQGRVVEQYF
d_gene: -; j_gene: TRBJ1-2; v_gene: TRBV5-6; abundance: -; CDR3nt: TGTGCCAGCAGCTTGTGGGGTGCGGACTATGGCTACACCTTC; CDR3aa: CASSLWGADYGYTF
d_gene: TRBD1; j_gene: TRBJ1-2; v_gene: TRBV6-1; abundance: -; CDR3nt: TGTGCCAGCAGTCTCAGGGGGGGGGAGGTAGGCGGCTACACCTTC; CDR3aa: CASSLRGGEVGGYTF
d_gene: -; j_gene: TRBJ2-1; v_gene: TRBV5-1; abundance: -; CDR3nt: TGCGCCAGCAGGACCATGCCGGCCTACAATGAGCAGTTCTTC; CDR3aa: CASRTMPAYNEQFF
d_gene: TRBD1; j_gene: TRBJ1-5; v_gene: TRBV7-8; abundance: -; CDR3nt: TGTGCCAGCAGCTATCAGGGGGGGGCCAATCAGCCCCAGCATTTT; CDR3aa: CASSYQGGANQPQHF
d_gene: -; j_gene: TRBJ2-1; v_gene: TRBV4-2; abundance: -; CDR3nt: TGTGCCAGCAGCCAAGACATCGGGAGCAGGAATGAGCAGTTCTTC; CDR3aa: CASSQDIGSRNEQFF
d_gene: TRBD2; j_gene: TRBJ2-5; v_gene: TRBV29-1; abundance: -; CDR3nt: TGCAGCGTTGTAGGGCTAGCGGGCGGTGGGCAAGAGACCCAGTACTTC; CDR3aa: CSVVGLAGGGQETQYF
d_gene: -; j_gene: TRBJ1-1; v_gene: TRBV2; abundance: -; CDR3nt: TGTGCCAGCAGTGTGGACATGAACACTGAAGCTTTCTTT; CDR3aa: CASSVDMNTEAFF
d_gene: -; j_gene: TRBJ1-1; v_gene: TRBV5-1; abundance: -; CDR3nt: TGCGCCAGCAGCTTCGGTCAGGGAGCAAACACTGAAGCTTTCTTT; CDR3aa: CASSFGQGANTEAFF
d_gene: -; j_gene: TRBJ1-4; v_gene: TRBV10-3; abundance: -; CDR3nt: TGTGCCATCAGTGAGGGACGGCCCGAAAAACTGTTTTTT; CDR3aa: CAISEGRPEKLFF
d_gene: -; j_gene: TRBJ1-2; v_gene: TRBV15; abundance: -; CDR3nt: TGTGCCACCAGCAGAGAGGGGGGTGGCTATGGCTACACCTTC; CDR3aa: CATSREGGGYGYTF
d_gene: -; j_gene: TRBJ1-1; v_gene: TRBV5-5; abundance: -; CDR3nt: TGTGCCAGTTCAATCTACAAGAACACTGAAGCTTTCTTT; CDR3aa: CASSIYKNTEAFF
d_gene: -; j_gene: TRBJ1-4; v_gene: TRBV2; abundance: few; CDR3nt: TGTGCCAGCAGTGGGGTGTCAGCTGAAAAACTGTTTTTT; CDR3aa: CASSGVSAEKLFF
d_gene: -; j_gene: TRBJ1-1; v_gene: TRBV27; abundance: once; CDR3nt: TGTGCCAGCAGTTTATTACCCCCTAACACTGAAGCTTTCTTT; CDR3aa: CASSLLPPNTEAFF
d_gene: -; j_gene: TRBJ2-1; v_gene: TRBV28; abundance: -; CDR3nt: TGTGCCAGCAGGTTAGGGGGTACTTACAATGAGCAGTTCTTC; CDR3aa: CASRLGGTYNEQFF
d_gene: TRBD2; j_gene: TRBJ2-3; v_gene: TRBV7-3; abundance: -; CDR3nt: TGTGCCAGCAGCCTACTAGCGGCCAACACAGATACGCAGTATTTT; CDR3aa: CASSLLAANTDTQYF
d_gene: TRBD2; j_gene: TRBJ2-3; v_gene: TRBV5-6; abundance: -; CDR3nt: TGTGCCAGCAGTCTGAGCGGGAGACCCGCAGATACGCAGTATTTT; CDR3aa: CASSLSGRPADTQYF
d_gene: -; j_gene: TRBJ2-5; v_gene: TRBV18; abundance: -; CDR3nt: TGTGCCAGCTCGCTTGGGGTAGAGACCCAGTACTTC; CDR3aa: CASSLGVETQYF
d_gene: TRBD2; j_gene: TRBJ2-5; v_gene: TRBV7-3; abundance: -; CDR3nt: TGTGCCAGCAGTAGGACTAGCCTTACAACCCAGTACTTC; CDR3aa: CASSRTSLTTQYF
d_gene: TRBD1; j_gene: TRBJ1-4; v_gene: TRBV28; abundance: -; CDR3nt: TGTGCCAGCAGTTTGACAGGGCCTAATGAAAAACTGTTTTTT; CDR3aa: CASSLTGPNEKLFF